The 3 T cell receptor beta chains listed next were all sequenced from one sample in a study of beta chain features in type 1 diabetes. The investigators reverse transcribed all of the isolated RNA, so they sequenced expressed TCRB transcripts. Method: immunoSEQ multiplex PCR; TCRdb's copy keeps in-frame clones and lacks some. The top ten clones hold roughly 0.69% of a sample with 130,000 to 150,000 clones, 7% to 10% of them seen once. Sequenced input: central memory CD4+ T cells from blood. These receptors were taken from a man between 18 and 29 years old in good health.

This clone was seen a handful of times. This sequence joins TRBV18 and TRBJ2-1; 9 bases are shared with TRBD2. The germline gives CDR1 KGHSH, CDR2 LQKENI. The CDR3 consists of 18 residues. V lost 3 bases, J lost 5 bases, and 14 bases stayed unmatched. This CDR3 is CASSPPFRFERGDNEQFF. CDR3 coding DNA: TGTGCCAGCTCACCGCCCTTCCGATTCGAGCGGGGGGACAATGAGCAGTTCTTC.

The chain is built from TRBV5-5 and TRBJ1-2, with 9 bases that match TRBD1. The CDR3 loop spans 15 amino acids. With V trimmed by 3 bases and J by 7 bases, 10 bases remained unmatched. Germline CDR1 is SGHKS and CDR2 is YYEKEE (reference sequence). Written as DNA, the CDR3 is TGTGCCAGCAGCTCGTCTTGGACAGGGGTTCCTGGCTACACCTTC. Residues: CASSSSWTGVPGYTF.

Here the CDR3 reads CASSFAGLAGYEQYF. The DNA of the CDR3 is TGTGCCAGCAGCTTCGCGGGACTAGCGGGATACGAGCAGTACTTC. This chain connects TRBV11-2 to TRBJ2-7; 13 nucleotides agree with TRBD2. This CDR3 contains 15 residues. Germline CDR1 SGHAT, CDR2 FQNNGV. Trimming cost V 3 bases and J 4 bases; bases outside gene matches: 3.